This TCR beta chain is drawn from a study of beta chain features in type 1 diabetes. As for the study in general: Patients and healthy donors were similar in age, gender and cell yields.

General study results and limits: Type 1 diabetes patients had TCRB CDR3s that were shorter (moderately but significantly so) in all four CD4+ subsets.

J was trimmed by 4 bases and V by 5 bases; bases with no gene match: 3. The germline CDR1 and CDR2 sequences are SGHNT and YENEEA. This CDR3 contains 13 residues. Sequenced material consisted of expressed TCRB transcripts (all of the isolated RNA was reverse transcribed). Sequencing used immunoSEQ multiplex PCR; TCRdb keeps in-frame clones, though not all of them. Of 600,000 or so clones listed, roughly 12% are singletons. This clone was counted between two and nine times. The antigen remains unidentified. Sequenced material: naive CD4+ T cells from blood. The chain couples TRBV11-3 to TRBJ1-1; TRBD1 agrees at 8 bases. This clonotype was sampled from a man aged 25 to 40 with type 1 diabetes. The CDR3 coding sequence is TGTGCCAGCAGCACACAGGGGGGCACTGAAGCTTTCTTT. It is translated as CASSTQGGTEAFF.